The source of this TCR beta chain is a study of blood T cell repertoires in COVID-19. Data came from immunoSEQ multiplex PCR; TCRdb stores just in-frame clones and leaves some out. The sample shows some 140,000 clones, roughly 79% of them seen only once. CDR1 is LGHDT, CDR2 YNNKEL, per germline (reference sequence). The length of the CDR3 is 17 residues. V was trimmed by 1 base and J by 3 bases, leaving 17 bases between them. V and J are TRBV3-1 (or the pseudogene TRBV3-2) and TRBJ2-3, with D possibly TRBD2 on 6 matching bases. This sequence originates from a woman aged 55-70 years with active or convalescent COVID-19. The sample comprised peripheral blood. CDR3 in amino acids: CASSQGNGRFVTDTQYF. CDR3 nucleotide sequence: TGTGCCAGCAGCCAAGGGAACGGGAGATTCGTTACAGATACGCAGTATTTT.